The 23 T cell receptor beta chains below come from one sample, sequenced in a study of shared clonotypes between healthy human individuals. Assay: immunoSEQ multiplex PCR; the TCRdb copy retains only in-frame clones and omits some. The data hold about 600,000 clones, with 95% to 98% observed a single time. The specimen sequenced was naive CD4+ T cells sorted from blood. Subset defined: CD45RA+ positively selected. Receptors were obtained from a young woman in good health.

The chain uses TRBV10-3 and TRBJ1-1, with no clear D. CDR3 length: 12 residues. The germline CDR1 and CDR2 sequences are ENHRY and SYGVKD. Trimming took off 2 bases at V and 14 bases at J, with 15 bases between the two ends. The CDR3, as DNA: TGTGCCATCAGTGAGACCACAGCGGGCTGGTTCTTT. This translates into CAISETTAGWFF.

The chain carries TRBV29-1 and TRBJ2-1, with a possible D match to TRBD2 (6 bases). The CDR3 is made up of 15 amino acids. Germline V CDR1 and CDR2: SQVTM, ANQGSEA. Trimming removed 3 bases from V and 7 bases from J, with 19 bases in between. The CDR3 loop reads CSVDSWDSRANEQFF. The CDR3 nucleotides read TGCAGCGTTGACAGCTGGGACTCCCGAGCGAATGAGCAGTTCTTC.

V gene TRBV7-8 combines with J gene TRBJ2-7, with 7 nucleotides matching TRBD1. Trimming removed 3 bases from V and 2 bases from J; junction bases left unmatched: 1. CDR3 length equals 13 residues. CDR1 SGHVS and CDR2 FQNEAQ come from the germline V gene. The CDR3 DNA follows: TGTGCCAGCAGCTTTGACAGGGCCTACGAGCAGTACTTC. It is translated as CASSFDRAYEQYF.

The chain joins TRBV29-1 to TRBJ2-7, with D unresolved. CDR1 SQVTM and CDR2 ANQGSEA come from the germline V gene. The germline V and J ends were trimmed by 5 bases and 3 bases, with 14 bases remaining between them. The CDR3 runs 13 residues. The chain's CDR3 is CSVYRLGDYEQYF. The CDR3 coding sequence is TGCAGCGTTTATAGACTTGGGGACTACGAGCAGTACTTC.

The rearrangement joins TRBV7-2 to TRBJ1-4, with TRBD1 identical over 8 bases. The CDR3 is made up of 15 amino acids. The J segment lost 2 bases and the V segment lost 5 bases, leaving 4 bases of the junction unmatched. The germline gives CDR1 SGHTA, CDR2 FQGNSA. Here the CDR3 DNA reads TGTGCCAGCAGCACCCAGGGGGCCACTAATGAAAAACTGTTTTTT. It specifies CASSTQGATNEKLFF.

The CDR3, as DNA: TGTGCCAGTAGTATATTCGATACGCAGTATTTT. This sequence encodes CASSIFDTQYF. This chain uses TRBV19 with TRBJ2-3; D gene ambiguous. The CDR3 contains 11 residues. CDR1 and CDR2 from the germline V gene are LNHDA and SQIVND (reference sequence). V lost 2 bases and J 6 bases, leaving 3 bases between the germline ends. The entire variable domain, with the rest obtained from reference TRBV19 and TRBJ2-3, is as follows: DGGITQSPKYLFRKEGQNVTLSCEQNLNHDAMYWYRQDPGQGLRLIYYSQIVNDFQKGDIAEGYSVSREKKESFPLTVTSAQKNPTAFYLCASSIFDTQYFGPGTRLTVL.

The chain recombines TRBV4-2 with TRBJ2-7; D ambiguous. V lost 4 bases and J lost 0, with 7 bases in between. This CDR3 is built from 13 residues. Germline values: CDR1 LGHNA, CDR2 YNFKEQ. For the CDR3, the DNA is TGTGCCAGCAGCCCTCCTCGCTCCTACGAGCAGTACTTC. Protein product: CASSPPRSYEQYF.

The chain carries TRBV2 and TRBJ2-7; 7 bases agree with TRBD1. The CDR3 covers 16 residues. The junction had 16 bases not matched to a gene; V was cut back by 8 bases and J by 3 bases. Germline CDR1 and CDR2: SNHLY and FYNNEI. CDR3 nucleotide sequence: TGTGCCAGCGATGGGGCGATTTTGGGACAGCTCTACGAGCAGTACTTC. Translating gives CASDGAILGQLYEQYF.

This chain connects TRBV5-1 to TRBJ2-1; 9 bases are a match to TRBD2. This CDR3 contains 14 residues. In germline, CDR1 is SGHRS, CDR2 YFSETQ. V was pared by 4 bases and J by 6 bases, with 5 bases of the junction left unmatched. The CDR3, as DNA: TGCGCCAGCAGCCCGACTAGCGGAAGCAATGAGCAGTTCTTC. Amino acids: CASSPTSGSNEQFF.

The chain is built from TRBV7-2 and TRBJ1-3; a possible D gene is TRBD1 (6 bases). The CDR3 covers 15 residues. CDR1 and CDR2 from the germline V gene are SGHTA and FQGNSA. The ends were cut back, 1 base at V and 7 bases at J, with 14 bases in the middle. The CDR3 is CASSLGGQRGNTIYF. As DNA, the CDR3 is TGTGCCAGCAGCTTAGGAGGGCAAAGGGGGAACACCATATATTTT.

The chain employs TRBV5-4 and TRBJ2-3, with 8 nucleotides matching TRBD2. The CDR3 is made up of 16 amino acids. Germline V gene sequence: CDR1 SGHNT, CDR2 YYREEE (reference sequence). V lost 4 bases and J lost 2; bases outside the gene matches: 9. As DNA, the CDR3 is TGTGCCAGCAGCCGTGGAACTAGCGGACTCACAGATACGCAGTATTTT. Residues: CASSRGTSGLTDTQYF.

The genes are TRBV7-8 and TRBJ2-2, with 7 bases identical to TRBD1. V was pared by 5 bases and J by 2 bases, with 5 bases of the junction left unmatched. The V gene's germline CDR1 is SGHVS and CDR2 FQNEAQ. CDR3 length: 15 residues. The CDR3 here is CASSKGQANTGELFF. The CDR3 nucleotides are TGTGCCAGCAGCAAAGGACAGGCTAACACCGGGGAGCTGTTTTTT.

This chain uses TRBV2 with TRBJ1-1; 9 bases match TRBD1. J was trimmed by 1 base and V by 5 bases; bases with no gene match: 5. CDR1 is SNHLY, CDR2 FYNNEI, per germline. The CDR3 runs 15 residues. CDR3 DNA sequence: TGTGCCAGCAGTCCGGGACAGGGTTGGAACACTGAAGCTTTCTTT. This sequence encodes CASSPGQGWNTEAFF.

This chain uses TRBV5-1 with TRBJ2-4; 7 bases line up with TRBD2. V dropped 4 bases and J dropped 6; count of bases not matched to a gene: 1. The CDR3 consists of 12 residues. The germline V gene has CDR1 SGHRS and CDR2 YFSETQ. The DNA for the CDR3 is TGCGCCAGCAGCACGGGGGGAAACATTCAGTACTTC. Residues: CASSTGGNIQYF. The full variable domain, in which reference TRBV5-1 and TRBJ2-4 provide the parts outside the CDR3, is KAGVTQTPRYLIKTRGQQVTLSCSPISGHRSVSWYQQTPGQGLQFLFEYFSETQRNKGNFPGRFSGRQFSNSRSEMNVSTLELGDSALYLCASSTGGNIQYFGAGTRLSVL.

Remarks on this clone: Other DNA sequences of this sample code for an identical CDR3. The CDR3 loop is CASSPPGGSGNTIYF. The CDR3 DNA reads as TGTGCCAGCAGCCCCCCAGGGGGAAGTGGAAACACCATATATTTT. This chain connects TRBV28 to TRBJ1-3; 7 bases map to TRBD1. CDR3 length: 15 amino acids. Germline CDR1 MDHEN, CDR2 SYDVKM. V lost 6 bases to trimming and J lost 3 bases; unmatched junction nucleotides: 8.

This chain joins TRBV28 and TRBJ2-1; TRBD2 aligns across 8 bases. Trimming took 2 bases from V and 9 from J; bases not matched to a gene: 9. The germline CDR1 and CDR2 sequences are MDHEN and SYDVKM. This CDR3 contains 15 residues. CDR3 DNA: TGTGCCAGCAGTTTAACCTCGGGAGGGCCGTCTGAGCAGTTCTTC. The encoded protein is CASSLTSGGPSEQFF.

The chain is built from TRBV27 and TRBJ1-1; D might be TRBD1 (6 bases). Trimming removed 2 bases from V and 5 bases from J, with 12 bases in between. CDR1 is MNHEY and CDR2 is SMNVEV in the germline V gene (reference sequence). This CDR3 comprises 14 residues. The CDR3 nucleotides read TGTGCCAGCAGTTTACGTCCGGGGGCGACTGAAGCTTTCTTT. It codes for CASSLRPGATEAFF.

The chain carries TRBV6-1 and TRBJ2-7; D may be TRBD2 (5 bases). This CDR3 contains 14 residues. V was cut by 2 bases and J by 3 bases, with 11 bases left in between. Germline CDR1 is MNHNS and CDR2 is SASEGT. The CDR3 sequence is CASSESGSGYEQYF. CDR3 sequence (DNA): TGTGCCAGCAGTGAATCGGGATCCGGCTACGAGCAGTACTTC.

The chain joins TRBV6-5 to TRBJ2-7; no reliable D call. The V end lost 4 bases, the J end lost 5 bases, and 15 bases lay between the germline ends. Germline CDR1 reads MNHEY; CDR2 reads SVGAGI. This CDR3 has 14 amino acids. In DNA, the CDR3 is TGTGCCAGCAGTTTACTCCCCCACAGAAACGAGCAGTACTTC. Translated: CASSLLPHRNEQYF.

The J gene is TRBJ2-3, the V gene TRBV10-1, with D possibly TRBD1 on 5 matching bases. The CDR3 has 15 amino acids. V was trimmed by 3 bases and J by 3 bases, leaving 13 bases between them. CDR1 is WNHNN and CDR2 is SYGVQD in the germline V gene (reference sequence). The CDR3 spells CASSERLKGTDTQYF. The DNA of the CDR3 is TGCGCCAGCAGTGAAAGGCTAAAGGGGACAGATACGCAGTATTTT.

A single count supports this clone. V is TRBV7-3 and J is TRBJ1-3; D gene ambiguous. This CDR3 has 16 residues. Germline values: CDR1 SGHTA, CDR2 FQGTGA. Trimming removed 0 bases from V and 0 bases from J, with 9 bases in between. The CDR3 region is CASSLTEATSGNTIYF. The CDR3 bases are TGTGCCAGCAGCTTAACGGAGGCTACCTCTGGAAACACCATATATTTT.

The V call is TRBV18, the J call TRBJ1-4, with 7 nucleotides matching TRBD1. CDR3 length equals 15 residues. Germline values: CDR1 KGHSH, CDR2 LQKENI. Germline trimming cut 5 bases from V and 3 bases from J; bases unmatched to any gene: 6. The CDR3 loop is CASSASRGANEKLFF. DNA of the CDR3: TGTGCCAGCTCAGCTTCCAGGGGGGCTAATGAAAAACTGTTTTTT.

For this clone: A junction boundary mismatches the germline segment, possibly from a read error. The chain joins TRBV18 to TRBJ1-5; the D gene is possibly TRBD1 (6 bases). CDR1 is KGHSH, CDR2 LQKENI, per germline. The CDR3 consists of 16 residues. CDR3 nucleotide sequence: TGTGCCAGCTCGCCACAACAGGGTGATAGCAATCAGCCCCAGCATTTT. It encodes CASSPQQGDSNQPQHF.